Following are 31 T cell receptor beta chains from one sample sequenced in a study of cytomegalovirus exposure and HLA in healthy donors (dated by TCRdb to the late 2010s). Receptor amplification or capture employed the immunoSEQ multiplex PCR assay. A mixture of 60 forward primers for TCR Vbeta segments and 13 reverse primers for TCR Jbeta segments was used in the multiplex PCR. TCRdb carries this immuneACCESS record with in-frame sequences only. Its versions omit some clonotypes, under half of them owing to an unresolved V gene in the studies checked, with the rest unexplained. This sample lists 150,000 or so clones; about three quarters were detected once. The ten biggest clones cover nearly 6.5% of the sample. Material for sequencing was PBMCs. The receptors originated from a man between 40 and 49 years old in good health and CMV-seropositive.

A few counts support this clone. The chain is built from TRBV30 and TRBJ2-1; TRBD2 agrees at 8 bases. With 2 bases clipped from V and 6 bases from J, the junction kept 3 bases outside the gene matches. The CDR3 has 13 amino acids. Germline V gene lookup returns CDR1 GTSNPN and CDR2 SVGIG (reference sequence). The CDR3 region has the DNA TGTGCCTGGAGTCGGGGGGGGTCCAATGAGCAGTTCTTC. Amino acid sequence: CAWSRGGSNEQFF.

The count of this clone is one. V gene TRBV6-5 combines with J gene TRBJ1-1, with TRBD1 matching over 7 bases. This CDR3 contains 14 residues. The germline V gene encodes CDR1 MNHEY and CDR2 SVGAGI. Germline trimming cut 3 bases from V and 2 bases from J; bases unmatched to any gene: 3. This chain's CDR3 is CASSYGTANTEAFF. CDR3 nucleotides: TGTGCCAGCAGTTATGGGACAGCTAACACTGAAGCTTTCTTT.

The CDR3 loop is CASSRGQGNGDYGYTF. As DNA, the CDR3 is TGCGCCAGCAGCCGAGGACAGGGCAATGGTGACTATGGCTACACCTTC. The chain joins TRBV5-1 to TRBJ1-2, with 8 bases matching TRBD1. CDR3 length: 16 residues. With 4 bases clipped from V and 3 bases from J, the junction kept 11 bases outside the gene matches. Germline V gene sequence: CDR1 SGHRS, CDR2 YFSETQ.

V is TRBV19 and J is TRBJ1-1, with TRBD1 matching 8 bases. CDR3 length: 14 residues. Per the germline V gene, CDR1 is LNHDA and CDR2 is SQIVND (reference sequence). Trimming cost V 5 bases and J 4 bases; bases outside gene matches: 6. The CDR3 DNA is TGTGCCAGTAGTTTGGACAGGGTAGGCACTGAAGCTTTCTTT. It specifies CASSLDRVGTEAFF.

The V call is TRBV27, the J call TRBJ2-1, with 7 bases aligning to TRBD2. V lost 4 bases, J lost 1 base, and 10 bases stayed unmatched. The CDR3 is 17 amino acids. CDR1 is MNHEY and CDR2 is SMNVEV in the germline V gene (reference sequence). The CDR3 reads CASSSHSAGLSYNEQFF. The CDR3 DNA is TGTGCCAGCAGTTCCCATTCAGCGGGACTTTCCTACAATGAGCAGTTCTTC.

V is TRBV25-1 and J is TRBJ2-7; 11 bases map to TRBD2. Germline CDR1 and CDR2: MGHDK and SYGVNS. The CDR3 spans 16 residues. V was clipped by 3 bases and J by 5 bases; unmatched bases: 9. CDR3 coding DNA: TGTGCCAGCAGTGATCCTTCTAGCGGGAGGACCCACGAGCAGTACTTC. It yields the protein CASSDPSSGRTHEQYF.

The V and J genes are TRBV6-5 and TRBJ1-3; TRBD1 matches 8 bases. The V gene's germline CDR1 is MNHEY and CDR2 SVGAGI. The V and J ends lost 6 bases and 0 bases, in that order; junction bases with no gene match: 4. CDR3 size: 15 residues. The CDR3 sequence: CASRMDRDSGNTIYF. CDR3 nucleotides: TGTGCCAGCAGAATGGACAGGGACTCTGGAAACACCATATATTTT.

This sequence joins TRBV9 and TRBJ1-3; possibly TRBD1 for D (6 bases). Trimming stripped 4 bases from V and 9 bases from J, with 17 bases between. Looked up from germline, CDR1 is SGDLS and CDR2 is YYNGEE. The CDR3 totals 14 residues. This CDR3 is CASSPSYDRSTIYF. The CDR3 bases are TGTGCCAGCAGCCCATCCTATGACAGGTCCACCATATATTTT.

This chain joins TRBV28 and TRBJ1-4, with 10 bases lining up with TRBD1. The CDR3 spans 13 residues. V lost 8 bases, J lost 8 bases, and 5 bases stayed unmatched. The V gene's germline CDR1 is MDHEN and CDR2 SYDVKM. The CDR3 is CASRQGAREKLFF. CDR3 bases: TGTGCCAGCCGACAGGGGGCACGGGAAAAACTGTTTTTT.

This clone was counted once. This rearrangement joins TRBV5-1 to TRBJ1-1, with 7 bases lining up with TRBD1. The CDR3 totals 15 residues. The germline V gene encodes CDR1 SGHRS and CDR2 YFSETQ. With V trimmed by 1 base and J by 1 base, 4 bases remained unmatched. CDR3 sequence (DNA): TGCGCCAGCAGCTTGTTTAACAGGGGGAACACTGAAGCTTTCTTT. Amino acid sequence: CASSLFNRGNTEAFF. Complete variable domain (other parts from reference TRBV5-1 and TRBJ1-1): KAGVTQTPRYLIKTRGQQVTLSCSPISGHRSVSWYQQTPGQGLQFLFEYFSETQRNKGNFPGRFSGRQFSNSRSEMNVSTLELGDSALYLCASSLFNRGNTEAFFGQGTRLTVV.

The rearrangement uses TRBV21-1 and TRBJ1-6; the table's D call TRBD1 went unverified against the DNA. TRBV21-1 is a pseudogene. This CDR3 has 16 residues. The chain's CDR3 is CASSSEPSSYNSPLHF. The CDR3 DNA is TGTGCCAGCAGCTCAGAACCCAGCTCCTATAATTCACCCCTCCACTTT.

This clone has just one count. This chain uses TRBV29-1 with TRBJ1-2; D is uncertain. This CDR3 region has 11 residues. Germline values: CDR1 SQVTM, CDR2 ANQGSEA. V lost 4 bases and J lost 2, with 5 bases in between. CDR3 residues: CSVAGNYGYTF. The CDR3 region has the DNA TGCAGCGTTGCCGGGAACTATGGCTACACCTTC.

This rearrangement joins TRBV19 to TRBJ1-1, with D possibly being TRBD1 (5 bases). Germline assignment: CDR1 LNHDA and CDR2 SQIVND (reference sequence). Trimming cost V 10 bases and J 2 bases, with 17 bases left between them. CDR3 length equals 14 residues. This chain's CDR3 is CATIGGGGNTEAFF. DNA of the CDR3: TGTGCCACCATTGGGGGGGGAGGAAACACTGAAGCTTTCTTT.

This chain joins TRBV11-2 and TRBJ1-3; D remains ambiguous. V gave up 3 bases and J gave up 2 bases, with 8 bases separating them. Germline V lookup: CDR1 SGHAT, CDR2 FQNNGV. The CDR3 contains 14 residues. CDR3 sequence reads: CASSLGIPGNTIYF. For the CDR3, the DNA is TGTGCCAGCAGCTTGGGCATCCCTGGAAACACCATATATTTT.

The rearrangement uses TRBV5-5 and TRBJ1-5, with a tentative D call TRBD1 (6 bases). Trimming removed 7 bases from V and 6 bases from J, with 17 bases in between. Germline V lookup: CDR1 SGHKS, CDR2 YYEKEE (reference sequence). The CDR3 spans 14 residues. The CDR3 reads CASGRGAGIQPQHF. The CDR3 DNA sequence: TGTGCCAGCGGTCGGGGGGCCGGGATTCAGCCCCAGCATTTT. The full variable domain, with the rest looked up from reference TRBV5-5 and TRBJ1-5, is DAGVTQSPTHLIKTRGQQVTLRCSPISGHKSVSWYQQVLGQGPQFIFQYYEKEERGRGNFPDRFSARQFPNYSSELNVNALLLGDSALYLCASGRGAGIQPQHFGDGTRLSIL.

About this clone itself: The same CDR3 also results from other DNA sequences found in this sample. The V and J genes are TRBV15 and TRBJ2-3; 10 nucleotides line up with TRBD2. The CDR3 spans 16 residues. V trimming: 8 bases; J trimming: 1 base; junction bases outside the gene matches: 9. Germline assignment: CDR1 LNHNV and CDR2 YYDKDF (reference sequence). The CDR3 here is CATYSGLAGGTDTQYF. The CDR3, as DNA: TGTGCCACCTACTCAGGGCTAGCGGGAGGCACAGATACGCAGTATTTT.

CDR3 nucleotide sequence: TGTGCCAGCATGGGAGCGGGAGGAGGCCACGGGGAGCTGTTTTTT. Translated, it gives CASMGAGGGHGELFF. This sequence joins TRBV28 and TRBJ2-2; TRBD2 aligns across 9 bases. Per the germline V gene, CDR1 is MDHEN and CDR2 is SYDVKM. V trimming: 7 bases; J trimming: 7 bases; junction bases outside the gene matches: 10. The CDR3 has 15 residues.

The J gene is TRBJ2-7, the V gene TRBV6-1; 9 bases are a match to TRBD1. The CDR3 is 15 residues long. Germline lookup yields CDR1 MNHNS and CDR2 SASEGT. Trimming cost V 4 bases and J 3 bases; bases outside gene matches: 7. CDR3 region: CASSAAGTGRYEQYF. The CDR3 region has the DNA TGTGCCAGCAGTGCCGCCGGGACAGGGCGCTACGAGCAGTACTTC.

The rearrangement uses TRBV19 and TRBJ2-5; the D gene is possibly TRBD1 (6 bases). V lost 2 bases and J lost 5, with 15 bases in between. The CDR3 runs to 15 residues. Germline CDR1 is LNHDA and CDR2 is SQIVND (reference sequence). As DNA, the CDR3 is TGTGCCAGTAGTATACACAGGGCACCAGGGGAGACCCAGTACTTC. This gives the protein CASSIHRAPGETQYF.

The CDR3 here is CASSSAGQGGVEQYF. CDR3 in DNA: TGTGCCAGCAGCTCTGCGGGACAGGGAGGAGTCGAGCAGTACTTC. The genes are TRBV11-2 and TRBJ2-7, with TRBD1 matching 9 bases. Germline CDR1 and CDR2: SGHAT and FQNNGV. There are 15 residues in the CDR3. The V gene end was trimmed by 4 bases and the J gene end by 6 bases; junction bases not matched to a gene: 10.

The rearrangement uses TRBV5-1 and TRBJ2-7; possible D gene TRBD1, 6 bases. The CDR3 has 15 residues. V dropped 5 bases and J dropped 5 bases, with 20 bases sitting between them. From germline, CDR1 is SGHRS and CDR2 YFSETQ. CDR3: CASRRAGGRIDEQYF. The CDR3 nucleotides read TGCGCCAGCAGGAGGGCTGGGGGCCGTATAGACGAGCAGTACTTC.

This chain joins TRBV4-2 and TRBJ2-7; 9 nucleotides agree with TRBD1. After removal of 4 bases from V and 4 bases from J, the junction contained 14 bases not matched to a gene. The CDR3 has 17 amino acids. Germline V CDR1 and CDR2: LGHNA, YNFKEQ. CDR3 coding DNA: TGTGCCAGCAGCCTCGGGACAGGGAAATTCACGAGTTACGAGCAGTACTTC. Its protein is CASSLGTGKFTSYEQYF.

The chain couples TRBV19 to TRBJ2-1; D uncertain. The CDR3 is made up of 13 amino acids. Germline lookup yields CDR1 LNHDA and CDR2 SQIVND (reference sequence). With 3 bases removed from V and 10 bases from J, the gap between germline ends came to 13 bases. CDR3 region: CASSMSDLAEQFF. In DNA, the CDR3 is TGTGCCAGTAGTATGAGCGACTTAGCCGAGCAGTTCTTC.

This clone was seen at least ten times. V usage is TRBV5-3 and J usage is TRBJ1-5; 10 bases fit TRBD1. TRBV5-3 is an ORF, and what it does is uncertain. With V trimmed by 2 bases and J by 7 bases, 3 bases remained unmatched. The CDR3 covers 14 residues. The CDR3 sequence: CARSLGQGEQPQHF. CDR3 bases: TGTGCCAGAAGCTTAGGACAGGGGGAACAGCCCCAGCATTTT.

On this clone itself: The junction departs from the called germline gene at one end, perhaps through a read error. V gene TRBV7-9 combines with J gene TRBJ2-2; 10 bases are a match to TRBD2. The CDR3 length is 17 residues. CDR1 SEHNR and CDR2 FQNEAQ come from the germline V gene (reference sequence). The CDR3 region has the DNA TGTTCCAGCAGCTTAGCGGGACTAGCGTCGAACACCGGGGAGCTGTTTTTT. It is translated as CSSSLAGLASNTGELFF.

This clone was observed a handful of times. This chain links TRBV27 with TRBJ2-1; 14 bases match TRBD2. Germline CDR1 MNHEY, CDR2 SMNVEV (reference sequence). The CDR3 sequence is 18 residues long. V shed 6 bases and J 0 bases; nucleotides not matched to a gene: 7. CDR3: CASRRLAGGPSSYNEQFF. DNA of the CDR3: TGTGCCAGCAGGAGACTAGCGGGAGGGCCCAGCTCCTACAATGAGCAGTTCTTC.

The rearrangement joins TRBV28 to TRBJ1-1, with a weak D call TRBD1 (5 bases). The V end lost 3 bases, the J end lost 0 bases, and 8 bases lay between the germline ends. This CDR3 has 14 amino acids. Germline CDR1 and CDR2: MDHEN and SYDVKM. The CDR3 loop is CASSFDSMNTEAFF. The DNA of the CDR3 is TGTGCCAGCAGTTTCGACAGCATGAACACTGAAGCTTTCTTT.

The chain combines TRBV5-4 with TRBJ2-7, with D tentatively TRBD2 (7 bases). The CDR3 totals 13 residues. Germline CDR1 and CDR2: SGHNT and YYREEE (reference sequence). Trimming took 3 bases from V and 7 from J, leaving 14 bases between them. The CDR3 DNA reads as TGTGCCAGCAGCTCCAGGGGAGGGGTTGAGCAGTACTTC. Protein: CASSSRGGVEQYF.

CDR3 sequence (DNA): TGTGCCAGCTCACCATTCGCGGGAGGGAGCGATGAGCAGTTCTTC. It codes for CASSPFAGGSDEQFF. The V and J genes are TRBV18 and TRBJ2-1, with 9 bases matching TRBD2. The V gene's germline CDR1 is KGHSH and CDR2 LQKENI. This CDR3 comprises 15 residues. V lost 2 bases and J lost 8; bases outside the gene matches: 7.

This clone showed up just a few times. The chain is built from TRBV9 and TRBJ2-2, with 13 nucleotides matching TRBD2. Germline trimming cut 3 bases from V and 5 bases from J; bases unmatched to any gene: 4. This CDR3 has 16 amino acids. Per the germline V gene, CDR1 is SGDLS and CDR2 is YYNGEE. The CDR3 coding sequence is TGTGCCAGCAGCGCCCGACTAGCGGGAGGAACCGGGGAGCTGTTTTTT. It codes for CASSARLAGGTGELFF.

This rearrangement joins TRBV10-3 to TRBJ2-7, with 11 bases fitting TRBD2. Germline CDR1 ENHRY, CDR2 SYGVKD. This CDR3 region has 15 residues. The V gene end was trimmed by 4 bases and the J gene end by 3 bases; junction bases not matched to a gene: 5. This chain's CDR3 is CAISVTSGSFYEQYF. The CDR3 DNA reads TGTGCCATCAGTGTAACTAGCGGGAGTTTCTACGAGCAGTACTTC.